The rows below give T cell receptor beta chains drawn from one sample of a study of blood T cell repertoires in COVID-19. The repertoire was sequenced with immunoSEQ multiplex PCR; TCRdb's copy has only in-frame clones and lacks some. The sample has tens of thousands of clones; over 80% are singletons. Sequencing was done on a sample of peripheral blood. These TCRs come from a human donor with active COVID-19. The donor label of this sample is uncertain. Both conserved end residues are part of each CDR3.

CDR3aa: CASSPGAGYGYTF; v_gene: TRBV6-2/TRBV6-3; j_gene: TRBJ1-2
CDR3aa: CSANRGTTEAFF; v_gene: TRBV29-1; j_gene: TRBJ1-1
CDR3aa: CASSQDSYGYTF; v_gene: TRBV4-3; j_gene: TRBJ1-2
CDR3aa: CASRPALRRNEQYF; v_gene: TRBV6-5; j_gene: TRBJ2-7
CDR3aa: CASSLEVQSYTF; v_gene: TRBV5-4; j_gene: TRBJ1-2
CDR3aa: CASSYDISGVFGNEQFF; v_gene: TRBV6-2/TRBV6-3; j_gene: TRBJ2-1
CDR3aa: CASSYGRLVSNQPQHF; v_gene: TRBV6-6; j_gene: TRBJ1-5
CDR3aa: CAIRDRGTYEQYF; v_gene: TRBV10-3; j_gene: TRBJ2-7
CDR3aa: CASSLGDRVTGANVLTF; v_gene: TRBV4-3; j_gene: TRBJ2-6
CDR3aa: CASSKQGAQETQYF; v_gene: TRBV19; j_gene: TRBJ2-5
CDR3aa: CASSAVVGNTIYF; v_gene: TRBV7-9; j_gene: TRBJ1-3
CDR3aa: CASSRGQGTEEKLFF; v_gene: TRBV7-9; j_gene: TRBJ1-4
CDR3aa: CASSLARLAGGPNNEQFF; v_gene: TRBV7-8; j_gene: TRBJ2-1
CDR3aa: CASSLQTGRTYEQYF; v_gene: TRBV28; j_gene: TRBJ2-7
CDR3aa: CASDSRDRVSPLHF; v_gene: TRBV30; j_gene: TRBJ1-6
CDR3aa: CASSWTSGTYNEQFF; v_gene: TRBV5-1; j_gene: TRBJ2-1
CDR3aa: CASSAIRRTADTQYF; v_gene: TRBV5-6; j_gene: TRBJ2-3
CDR3aa: CASSHRVDTGELFF; v_gene: TRBV18; j_gene: TRBJ2-2
CDR3aa: CASSPRAGQETQYF; v_gene: TRBV18; j_gene: TRBJ2-5
CDR3aa: CASSRAGAEQFF; v_gene: TRBV12-3/TRBV12-4; j_gene: TRBJ2-1
CDR3aa: CASRQGSYEQYF; v_gene: TRBV12-3/TRBV12-4; j_gene: TRBJ2-7
CDR3aa: CASSSRLRQGAFF; v_gene: TRBV2; j_gene: TRBJ1-1
CDR3aa: CASSHDRDAEAFF; v_gene: TRBV5-1; j_gene: TRBJ1-1
CDR3aa: CASSLWRTGGADQPQHF; v_gene: TRBV7-9; j_gene: TRBJ1-5
CDR3aa: CAWSGGIRTDTQYF; v_gene: TRBV30; j_gene: TRBJ2-3
CDR3aa: CAISESVLANTGELFF; v_gene: TRBV10-3; j_gene: TRBJ2-2
CDR3aa: CASSQTAGGLPTDTQYF; v_gene: TRBV3-1/TRBV3-2; j_gene: TRBJ2-3
CDR3aa: CASSLLTTGSYNEQFF; v_gene: TRBV7-6; j_gene: TRBJ2-1
CDR3aa: CASSIVTDQETQYF; v_gene: TRBV19; j_gene: TRBJ2-5
CDR3aa: CASSPRQGRNTEAFF; v_gene: TRBV14; j_gene: TRBJ1-1
CDR3aa: CASSLVGLGGKNTEAFF; v_gene: TRBV5-6; j_gene: TRBJ1-1
CDR3aa: CASSQDSPKTQYF; v_gene: TRBV4-1; j_gene: TRBJ2-5
CDR3aa: CASSGEGWFF; v_gene: TRBV7-9; j_gene: TRBJ2-1
CDR3aa: CASSQGTYTDTQYF; v_gene: TRBV3-1/TRBV3-2; j_gene: TRBJ2-3
CDR3aa: CASSLESGSHEQFF; v_gene: TRBV7-9; j_gene: TRBJ2-1
CDR3aa: CASSIVRPGNTIYF; v_gene: TRBV19; j_gene: TRBJ1-3
CDR3aa: CASSQYPEEAFF; v_gene: TRBV4-2; j_gene: TRBJ1-1
CDR3aa: CASSQDHTGLAGYEQYF; v_gene: TRBV4-1; j_gene: TRBJ2-7
CDR3aa: CASSESASGGVRQFF; v_gene: TRBV10-1; j_gene: TRBJ2-1
CDR3aa: CASRRDAWSSGANVLTF; v_gene: TRBV19; j_gene: TRBJ2-6
CDR3aa: CASSQGQVYGYTF; v_gene: TRBV6-5; j_gene: TRBJ1-2
CDR3aa: CASSLVPGGIGNTIYF; v_gene: TRBV11-2; j_gene: TRBJ1-3
CDR3aa: CASSLFRYEQYF; v_gene: TRBV7-9; j_gene: TRBJ2-7
CDR3aa: CASSYSYLTANTEAFF; v_gene: TRBV6-5; j_gene: TRBJ1-1